This entry lists 6 T cell receptor beta chains sequenced from one sample in a study of blood T cell repertoires in COVID-19. Using immunoSEQ multiplex PCR, the repertoire was profiled, and TCRdb retains in-frame clones only, with some absent. This table holds around 150,000 clones, around 81% found once. What was sequenced was peripheral blood. These receptors all stem from a woman between 55 and 75 years old with active or convalescent COVID-19.

This chain uses TRBV27 with TRBJ1-2; D might be TRBD1 (5 bases). Looked up from germline, CDR1 is MNHEY and CDR2 is SMNVEV (reference sequence). The CDR3 is 15 residues long. V shed 2 bases and J shed 1 base, with 11 bases lying between them. The CDR3 nucleotides are TGTGCCAGCAGTTTACAGGGCTGGGGTAACTATGGCTACACCTTC. Amino acid sequence: CASSLQGWGNYGYTF.

V gene TRBV29-1 combines with J gene TRBJ1-1; 7 bases are shared with TRBD1. Germline V gene data show CDR1 as SQVTM and CDR2 as ANQGSEA. With 6 bases clipped from V and 4 bases from J, the junction kept 8 bases outside the gene matches. CDR3 length: 13 amino acids. This chain's CDR3 is CSVCGQVGTEAFF. CDR3 DNA sequence: TGCAGCGTCTGTGGACAGGTAGGCACTGAAGCTTTCTTT. Full variable domain (outside the CDR3, taken from reference TRBV29-1 and TRBJ1-1): SAVISQKPSRDICQRGTSLTIQCQVDSQVTMMFWYRQQPGQSLTLIATANQGSEATYESGFVIDKFPISRPNLTFSTLTVSNMSPEDSSIYLCSVCGQVGTEAFFGQGTRLTVV.

V and J are TRBV28 and TRBJ2-7; a possible D gene is TRBD2 (6 bases). Trimming pared 8 bases from V and 3 bases from J, leaving 17 bases between. The CDR3 has 14 amino acids. Germline CDR1 and CDR2: MDHEN and SYDVKM. CDR3 in DNA: TGTGCCAGCGGGACGGAGGGAGTAGTCTACGAGCAGTACGTC. Its translation: CASGTEGVVYEQYV.

The chain uses TRBV7-2 and TRBJ1-5; no reliable D call. The V gene's germline CDR1 is SGHTA and CDR2 FQGNSA. The length of the CDR3 is 13 residues. V lost 4 bases and J 8 bases, leaving 12 bases between the germline ends. CDR3 loop: CASSWGGREPQHF. The CDR3, as DNA: TGTGCCAGCAGCTGGGGAGGAAGGGAGCCCCAGCATTTT.

J is TRBJ1-4 and V is TRBV6-6; possibly TRBD1 for D (6 bases). Trimming took 7 bases from V and 8 from J, leaving 17 bases between them. From germline, CDR1 is MNHNY and CDR2 SVGAGI (reference sequence). The CDR3 is 14 residues long. CDR3 in DNA: TGTGCCAGCACCGAAGGGGGGGGGTACGAAAAACTGTTTTTT. Encoded protein: CASTEGGGYEKLFF.

The V gene is TRBV28, the J gene TRBJ1-2; D gene ambiguous. This CDR3 is 12 amino acids long. The germline gives CDR1 MDHEN, CDR2 SYDVKM. With 6 bases removed from V and 0 bases from J, the gap between germline ends came to 5 bases. The CDR3 nucleotides are TGTGCCAGCAGGCTAGCTAACTATGGCTACACCTTC. This codes for CASRLANYGYTF.